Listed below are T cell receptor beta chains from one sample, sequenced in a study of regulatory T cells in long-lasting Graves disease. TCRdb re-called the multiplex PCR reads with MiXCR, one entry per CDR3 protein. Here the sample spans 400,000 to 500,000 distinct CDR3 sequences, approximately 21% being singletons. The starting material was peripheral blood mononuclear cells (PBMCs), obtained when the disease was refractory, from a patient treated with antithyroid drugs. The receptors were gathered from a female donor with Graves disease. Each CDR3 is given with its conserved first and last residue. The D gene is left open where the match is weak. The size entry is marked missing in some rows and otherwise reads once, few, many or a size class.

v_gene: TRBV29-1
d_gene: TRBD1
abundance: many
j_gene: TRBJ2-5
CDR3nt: TGCAGCGTCCGACAGGGGGGGGAGACCCAGTACTTC
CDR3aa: CSVRQGGETQYF

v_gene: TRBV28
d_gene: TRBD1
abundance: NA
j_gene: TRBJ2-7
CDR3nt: TGTGCCAGCAGTTTCCCGACAGGGTCCTACGAGCAGTACTTC
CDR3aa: CASSFPTGSYEQYF

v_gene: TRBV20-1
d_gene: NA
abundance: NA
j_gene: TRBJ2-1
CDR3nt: TGCAGTGCTAGTGAGACTAGCTACAATGAGCAGTTCTTC
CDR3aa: CSASETSYNEQFF

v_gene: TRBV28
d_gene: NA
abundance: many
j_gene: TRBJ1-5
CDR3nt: TGTGCCAGCAGTCCCCCCCTAGGGGGAGGCAATCAGCCCCAGCATTTT
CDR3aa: CASSPPLGGGNQPQHF

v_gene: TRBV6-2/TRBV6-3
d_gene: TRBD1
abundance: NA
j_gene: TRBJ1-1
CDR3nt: TGTGCCAGCAGTTACCAGGGGGCGGTTAAGACTGAAGCTTTCTTT
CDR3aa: CASSYQGAVKTEAFF

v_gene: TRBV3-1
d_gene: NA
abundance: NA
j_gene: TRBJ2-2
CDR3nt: TGTGCCAGCAGCTTCACGGCGGAGAACACCGGGGAGCTGTTTTTT
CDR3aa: CASSFTAENTGELFF

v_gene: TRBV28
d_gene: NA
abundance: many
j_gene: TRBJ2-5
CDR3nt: TGTGCCAGCAGTTTATTCGGGGGCGGGAGGACCCAGTACTTC
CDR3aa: CASSLFGGGRTQYF

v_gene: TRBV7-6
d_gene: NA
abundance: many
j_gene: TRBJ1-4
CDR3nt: TGTGCCAGCAGCCCCCTGGGGGGTCACGAAAAACTGTTTTTT
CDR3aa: CASSPLGGHEKLFF

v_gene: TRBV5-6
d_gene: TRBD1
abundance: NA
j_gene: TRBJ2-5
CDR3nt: TGTGCCAGCAGCTTAGGGGCCGGGACAGTCCTAAAAGAGACCCAGTACTTC
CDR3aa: CASSLGAGTVLKETQYF

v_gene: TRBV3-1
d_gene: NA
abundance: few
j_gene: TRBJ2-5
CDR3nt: TGTGCCAGCAGCCAAGTCGCGACCCAGTACTTC
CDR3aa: CASSQVATQYF

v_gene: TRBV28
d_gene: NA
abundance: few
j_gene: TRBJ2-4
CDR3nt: TGTGCCACCGGTTGGGCGGGGAGACTAGCCAAAAACATTCAGTACTTC
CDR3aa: CATGWAGRLAKNIQYF

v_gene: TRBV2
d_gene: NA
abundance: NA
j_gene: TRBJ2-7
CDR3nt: TGTGCCAGCAGTGGGGATGGATTCTACGAGCAGCACTTC
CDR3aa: CASSGDGFYEQHF

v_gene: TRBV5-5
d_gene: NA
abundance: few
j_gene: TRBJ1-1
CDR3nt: TGTGCCAGCAGCTTGTGGGTGGACACTGAAGCTTTCTTT
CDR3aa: CASSLWVDTEAFF

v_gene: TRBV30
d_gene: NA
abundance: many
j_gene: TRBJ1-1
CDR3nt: TGTGCCTGGAGTCTCCAGCGGCACACTGAAGCTTTCTTT
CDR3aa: CAWSLQRHTEAFF

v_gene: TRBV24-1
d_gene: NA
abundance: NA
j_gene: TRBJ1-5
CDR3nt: TGTGCCACCAGTGAGCAAGATCAGCCCCAGCATTTT
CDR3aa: CATSEQDQPQHF

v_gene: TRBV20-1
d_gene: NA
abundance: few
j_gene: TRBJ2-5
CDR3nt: TGCAGTGCTAAAGAGTCGAACCAACAAGAGACCCAGTACTTC
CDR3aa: CSAKESNQQETQYF

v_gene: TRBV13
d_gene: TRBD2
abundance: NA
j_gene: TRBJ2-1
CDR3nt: TGTGCCAGCAGCTTATTTCTAGCGGGGGGGTTTGAGCAGTTCTTC
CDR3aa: CASSLFLAGGFEQFF

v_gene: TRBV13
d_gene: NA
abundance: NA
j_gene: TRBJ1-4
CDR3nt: TGTGCCAGCAGCTTAGGGACCCGGGATCTGTTTTTT
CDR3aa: CASSLGTRDLFF

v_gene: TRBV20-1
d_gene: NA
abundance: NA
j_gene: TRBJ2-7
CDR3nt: TGCAGTGCTAGAGAGGTACAGGCCTACGAGCAGTACTTC
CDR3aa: CSAREVQAYEQYF

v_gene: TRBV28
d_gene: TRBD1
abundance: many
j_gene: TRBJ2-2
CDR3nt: TGTGCCAGCAGTCTGCAGGGGGACACCGGGGAGCTGTTTTTT
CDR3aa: CASSLQGDTGELFF

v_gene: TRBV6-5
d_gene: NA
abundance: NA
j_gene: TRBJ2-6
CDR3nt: TGTGGCAGCAGTTCGGTAGGTGGGGCCAACGTCCTGACTTTC
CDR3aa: CGSSSVGGANVLTF

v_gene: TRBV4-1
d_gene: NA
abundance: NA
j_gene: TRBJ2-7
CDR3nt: TGCGCCAGCAGCCAAGTTGGAGGGAACTACGAGCAGTACTTC
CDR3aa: CASSQVGGNYEQYF

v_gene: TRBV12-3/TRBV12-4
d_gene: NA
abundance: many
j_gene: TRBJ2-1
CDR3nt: TGTGCCAGCAGTTTTCTTGTTCTGCTTGGGCGGGGCGATTCTCGTGAGCAGTTCTTC
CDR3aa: CASSFLVLLGRGDSREQFF

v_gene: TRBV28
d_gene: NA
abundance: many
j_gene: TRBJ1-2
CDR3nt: TGTGCCAGCAGCCCAACTTTAAACAGGGTCGGGAACTATGGCTACACCTTC
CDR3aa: CASSPTLNRVGNYGYTF

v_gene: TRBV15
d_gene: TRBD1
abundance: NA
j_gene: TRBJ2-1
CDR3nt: TGTGCCACCACTTTTGACAGGGGGGACTACAATGAGCAGTTCTTC
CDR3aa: CATTFDRGDYNEQFF

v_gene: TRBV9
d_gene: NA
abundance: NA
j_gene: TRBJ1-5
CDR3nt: TGTGCCAGCACCTCCGGGGACAACAATCAGCCCCAGCATTTT
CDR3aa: CASTSGDNNQPQHF

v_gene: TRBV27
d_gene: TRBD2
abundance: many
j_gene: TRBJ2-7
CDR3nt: TGTGCCAGCAGTTTAGTCGGCGGGAGAGGATCCTACGAGCAGTACTTC
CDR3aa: CASSLVGGRGSYEQYF

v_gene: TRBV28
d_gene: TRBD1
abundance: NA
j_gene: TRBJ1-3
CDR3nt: TGTGCCAGCAGTCCCGGACAGGGGGACACCATATATTTT
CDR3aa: CASSPGQGDTIYF

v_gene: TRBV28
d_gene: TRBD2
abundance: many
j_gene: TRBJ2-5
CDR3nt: TGTGCCAGCACCTCGACTAGCGCTCACCAAGAGACCCAGTACTTC
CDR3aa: CASTSTSAHQETQYF

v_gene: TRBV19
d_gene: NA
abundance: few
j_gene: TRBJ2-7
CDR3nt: TGTGCCAGTAGTGTATTCCGGGGGTCCGAGCAGTACTTC
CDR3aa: CASSVFRGSEQYF

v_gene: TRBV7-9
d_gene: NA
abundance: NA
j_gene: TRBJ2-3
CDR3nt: TGTGCCAGCTCCTGGGATACGCAGTATTTT
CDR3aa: CASSWDTQYF

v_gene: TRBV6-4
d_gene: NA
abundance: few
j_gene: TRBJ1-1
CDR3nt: TGTGCCAGCAGTGTAAATTTGGGTAACACTGAAGCTTTCTTT
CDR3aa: CASSVNLGNTEAFF

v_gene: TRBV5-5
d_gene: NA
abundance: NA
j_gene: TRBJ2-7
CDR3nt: TGTGCCAGCAGCAGACTGAGCGCCGAGCAGTACTTC
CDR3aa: CASSRLSAEQYF

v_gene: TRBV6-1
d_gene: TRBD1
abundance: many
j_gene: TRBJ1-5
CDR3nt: TGTGCCAGCGTTACAGGGGGCTCGGTGTGGAATCAGCCCCAGCATTTT
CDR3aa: CASVTGGSVWNQPQHF

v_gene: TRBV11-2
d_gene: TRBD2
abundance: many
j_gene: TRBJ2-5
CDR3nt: TGTGCCAGCAGCTACTCCGGGACTAGCGGGGAGACCCAGTACTTC
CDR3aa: CASSYSGTSGETQYF

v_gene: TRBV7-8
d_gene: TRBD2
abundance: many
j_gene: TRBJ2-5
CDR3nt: TGTGCCAGCAGCTTAGGGGGCGGGAGTAAAGAGACCCAGTACTTC
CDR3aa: CASSLGGGSKETQYF

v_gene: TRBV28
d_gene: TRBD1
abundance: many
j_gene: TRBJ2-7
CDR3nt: TGTGCCAGCAGTTTCTGGACAGGGAAAGAAAAGTGGAGGTCCTACGAGCAGTACTTC
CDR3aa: CASSFWTGKEKWRSYEQYF

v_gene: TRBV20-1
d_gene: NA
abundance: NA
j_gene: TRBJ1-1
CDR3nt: TGCAGTGCGCGAGGGGTTGGGGGTAATGAAGCTTTCTTT
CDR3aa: CSARGVGGNEAFF

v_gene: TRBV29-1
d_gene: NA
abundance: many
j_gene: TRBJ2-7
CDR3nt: TGCAGCGTTGAAGGGGAGCTTATGGGCGTTTACGAGCAGTACTTC
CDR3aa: CSVEGELMGVYEQYF

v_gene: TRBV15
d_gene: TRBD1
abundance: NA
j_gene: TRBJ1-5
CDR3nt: TGTGCCACCAGCAACAGACAGGGGGATAATCAGCCCCAGCATTTT
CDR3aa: CATSNRQGDNQPQHF

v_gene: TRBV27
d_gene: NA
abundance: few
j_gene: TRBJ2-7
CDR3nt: TGTGCCAGCAGTTTCATCGGCAAGTGGAACGAGCAGTACTTC
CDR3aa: CASSFIGKWNEQYF

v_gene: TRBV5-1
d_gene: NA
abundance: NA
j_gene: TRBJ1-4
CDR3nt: TGCGCCAGCAGCTTGGGGCTTGATGAAAAACTGTTTTTT
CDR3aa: CASSLGLDEKLFF

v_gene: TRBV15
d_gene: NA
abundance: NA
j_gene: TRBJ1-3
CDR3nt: TGTGCCACCAGCAGTTCCGGGGGACCCAAAGGAAACACCATATATTTT
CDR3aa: CATSSSGGPKGNTIYF

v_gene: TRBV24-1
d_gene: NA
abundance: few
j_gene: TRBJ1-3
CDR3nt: TGTGCCACCAGTGATGGGGCCCTCTTGGACACCATATATTTT
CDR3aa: CATSDGALLDTIYF

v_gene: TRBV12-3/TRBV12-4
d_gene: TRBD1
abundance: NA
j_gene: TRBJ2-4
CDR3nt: TGTGCCAGCAGTGGATGGACAGGGGGCTTAGCCAAAAACATTCAGTACTTC
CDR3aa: CASSGWTGGLAKNIQYF

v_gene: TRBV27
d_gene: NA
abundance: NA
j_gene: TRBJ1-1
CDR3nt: TGTGCCAGCCAATCCCGGGGGGAAGCTTTCTTT
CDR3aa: CASQSRGEAFF

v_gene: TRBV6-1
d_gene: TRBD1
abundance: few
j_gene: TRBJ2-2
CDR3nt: TGTGCCAGCAGACCCACCTTCACAGGGGGCAACACCGGGGAGCTGTTTTTT
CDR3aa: CASRPTFTGGNTGELFF

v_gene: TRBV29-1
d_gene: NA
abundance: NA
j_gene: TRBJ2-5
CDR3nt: TGCAGCGTTGCCAGCGGAGAAGAGACCCAGTACTTC
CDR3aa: CSVASGEETQYF

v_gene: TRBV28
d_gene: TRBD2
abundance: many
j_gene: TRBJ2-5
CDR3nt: TGTGCCAGCAGTAGACTAGCCCAGACCCAGTACTTC
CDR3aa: CASSRLAQTQYF

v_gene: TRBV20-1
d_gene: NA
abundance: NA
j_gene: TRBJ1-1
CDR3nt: TGCAGTGCTAAGGGACTGCGGAACACTGAAGCTTTCTTT
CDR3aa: CSAKGLRNTEAFF

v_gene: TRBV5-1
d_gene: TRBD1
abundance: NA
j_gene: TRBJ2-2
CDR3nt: TGCGCCAGCAGCTTGGGGCGACAGGGCCTGCACACCGGGGAGCTGTTTTTT
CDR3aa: CASSLGRQGLHTGELFF

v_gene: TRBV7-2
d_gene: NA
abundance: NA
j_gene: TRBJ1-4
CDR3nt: TGTGCCAGCAGCCTAGGGGTTAAGGGGACTAATGAAAAACTGTTTTTT
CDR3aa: CASSLGVKGTNEKLFF

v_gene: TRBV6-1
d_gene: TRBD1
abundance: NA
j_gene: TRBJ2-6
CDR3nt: TGTGCCAGCAGTCACGGGACAGGGGGCTCTGGGGCCAACGTCCTGACTTTC
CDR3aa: CASSHGTGGSGANVLTF